This note documents a single TCR beta chain sequence. The entry originates in a study of blood T cell repertoires in COVID-19. There are 15 residues in the CDR3. V dropped 6 bases and J dropped 2; count of bases not matched to a gene: 7. Germline V CDR1 and CDR2: MNHEY, SVGAGI. Libraries were prepared by immunoSEQ multiplex PCR; TCRdb keeps only in-frame clonotypes and omits some of them. The repertoire consists of roughly 400,000 clones, with roughly nine tenths occurring once and the leading ten covering around 1.1%. This sequence was found in a young man who had recovered from COVID-19. The rearrangement links TRBV6-5 to TRBJ2-5; 9 nucleotides align to TRBD2. What was sequenced was PBMCs or T cells enriched from blood (not recorded which). This CDR3 reads CASRYSGRVQETQYF. CDR3 DNA: TGTGCCAGCAGGTATAGCGGGAGAGTTCAAGAGACCCAGTACTTC.